The T cell receptor (beta chain) under discussion was sequenced for a study of blood T cell repertoires in COVID-19. Germline CDR1 and CDR2: LGHNA and YNFKEQ. The CDR3 consists of 15 residues. Deletions cut 1 base from V and 4 bases from J, with 13 bases between. Method: immunoSEQ multiplex PCR; TCRdb's copy keeps in-frame clones and lacks some. Of some 140,000 clones listed, roughly 84% are singletons. The receptor comes from a man in his 60s with COVID-19, enrolled during active disease. The genes are TRBV4-2 and TRBJ1-2; tentative D call: TRBD1 (5 bases). The sample consisted of peripheral blood. CDR3: CASSQALPRGYGYTF. The CDR3 nucleotides read TGTGCCAGCAGCCAAGCCCTCCCTAGGGGCTATGGCTACACCTTC.